This entry lists 17 T cell receptor beta chains sequenced from one sample in a study of cytomegalovirus exposure and HLA in healthy donors (TCRdb year 2017). Library preparation used the immunoSEQ multiplex PCR assay. A mixture of 60 forward primers for TCR Vbeta segments and 13 reverse primers for TCR Jbeta segments was used in the multiplex PCR. As stored in TCRdb, this immuneACCESS dataset retains in-frame rearrangements with V and J assigned. A fraction of the clones does not appear; measured against another copy, unresolved V genes explain less than half of the discrepancy, and the remainder lacks a known reason. The sample table lists around 200,000 clones, around 83% of them with a count of one. 1.1% to 1.5% of the sample is held by the ten biggest clonotypes. Sequenced input: PBMCs. Source of these receptors: a girl aged 5 to 17 in good health and CMV-seronegative.

The chain recombines TRBV6-1 with TRBJ2-1; TRBD1 matches at 9 bases. With 7 bases clipped from V and 10 bases from J, the junction kept 14 bases outside the gene matches. Germline values: CDR1 MNHNS, CDR2 SASEGT. The CDR3 is 15 residues long. The CDR3 protein is CASITKQGAHREQFF. The CDR3 DNA reads TGTGCCAGCATAACAAAACAGGGGGCGCACCGGGAGCAGTTCTTC.

This chain links TRBV9 with TRBJ2-1; 8 nucleotides agree with TRBD2. Germline CDR1 is SGDLS and CDR2 is YYNGEE. The CDR3 totals 16 residues. J lost 9 bases, V lost 0 bases, and 11 bases had no gene match. The CDR3 loop reads CASSVAGGLAGSEQFF. CDR3 coding DNA: TGTGCCAGCAGCGTAGCGGGGGGGTTGGCCGGTAGTGAGCAGTTCTTC.

The V call is TRBV29-1, the J call TRBJ2-1; D gene ambiguous. V was shortened by 2 bases and J by 0 bases, with 8 bases between the two germline ends. Per germline, CDR1 SQVTM and CDR2 ANQGSEA. The length of the CDR3 is 14 residues. As DNA, the CDR3 is TGCAGCGTTGAAACACCAAGCTCCTACAATGAGCAGTTCTTC. Translation: CSVETPSSYNEQFF.

The chain is built from TRBV18 and TRBJ1-5, with a tentative D call TRBD1 (5 bases). Looked up from germline, CDR1 is KGHSH and CDR2 is LQKENI. Trimming took off 2 bases at V and 4 bases at J, with 12 bases between the two ends. This CDR3 is built from 15 residues. CDR3 nucleotides: TGTGCCAGCTCACCAGATAGGGGCCGTAATCAGCCCCAGCATTTT. As protein: CASSPDRGRNQPQHF.

The chain joins TRBV2 to TRBJ1-3; D is perhaps TRBD1 (5 bases). The CDR3 totals 14 residues. Germline values: CDR1 SNHLY, CDR2 FYNNEI. V lost 6 bases and J 1 base, leaving 10 bases between the germline ends. CDR3 region: CASRVRVSGNTIYF. CDR3 DNA: TGTGCCAGCAGGGTCAGGGTTTCTGGAAACACCATATATTTT.

The chain employs TRBV28 and TRBJ2-7; weak D call: TRBD2 (6 bases). The V and J ends lost 4 bases and 6 bases respectively, with 22 bases between them. Germline V gene data show CDR1 as MDHEN and CDR2 as SYDVKM. The CDR3 consists of 16 residues. The CDR3 sequence: CASSYVDGGGTFEQYF. CDR3 DNA sequence: TGTGCCAGCAGTTACGTTGACGGCGGAGGGACCTTCGAGCAGTACTTC.

This chain joins TRBV19 and TRBJ1-3; 7 nucleotides agree with TRBD1. V was clipped by 8 bases and J by 0 bases; unmatched bases: 4. The germline CDR1 and CDR2 sequences are LNHDA and SQIVND (reference sequence). This CDR3 has 14 residues. In DNA, the CDR3 is TGTGCCAGTGACGCAGGGGGCTCTGGAAACACCATATATTTT. It specifies CASDAGGSGNTIYF.

This rearrangement joins TRBV28 to TRBJ1-2; 8 bases line up with TRBD1. Germline V gene lookup returns CDR1 MDHEN and CDR2 SYDVKM. V lost 6 bases and J lost 4; bases outside the gene matches: 10. The CDR3 is 15 residues long. CDR3 amino acids: CASRPSDRDLYGYTF. The DNA of the CDR3 is TGTGCCAGCAGACCCTCGGACAGGGACCTCTATGGCTACACCTTC.

The V gene is TRBV6-5, the J gene TRBJ2-7; D possibly corresponds to TRBD2 (6 bases). The V end lost 8 bases, the J end lost 5 bases, and 16 bases lay between the germline ends. CDR3 size: 13 residues. The germline V gene encodes CDR1 MNHEY and CDR2 SVGAGI. This CDR3 reads CASRPEGRHEQYF. For the CDR3, the DNA is TGTGCCAGCCGGCCGGAGGGGAGACACGAGCAGTACTTC.

This clone was detected only once. The rearrangement joins TRBV18 to TRBJ1-1; D gene ambiguous. Germline assignment: CDR1 KGHSH and CDR2 LQKENI. V was pared by 6 bases and J by 1 base, with 12 bases between. CDR3 length: 14 amino acids. CDR3 nucleotides: TGTGCCAGCTCGCCCAGTATCCCGAACACTGAAGCTTTCTTT. It encodes CASSPSIPNTEAFF.

This clone was seen a single time. The V and J genes are TRBV7-2 and TRBJ2-7, with D possibly TRBD2 on 6 matching bases. Looked up from germline, CDR1 is SGHTA and CDR2 is FQGNSA. The CDR3 extends over 15 amino acids. V gave up 1 base and J gave up 3 bases, with 13 bases separating them. CDR3 in DNA: TGTGCCAGCAGCTTAGGGGGGGTTAGACGCTACGAGCAGTACTTC. It translates to CASSLGGVRRYEQYF.

The chain couples TRBV9 to TRBJ2-1; 10 nucleotides match TRBD1. The CDR3 length is 14 residues. Germline V gene lookup returns CDR1 SGDLS and CDR2 YYNGEE. The ends lost 4 bases at V and 6 bases at J; junction bases unmatched: 4. The CDR3 protein is CASSSRDRGNEQFF. The CDR3 bases are TGTGCCAGCAGCTCCCGGGACAGGGGCAATGAGCAGTTCTTC.

The chain carries TRBV18 and TRBJ2-1; 9 positions agree with TRBD1. This CDR3 comprises 15 residues. Germline V gives CDR1 KGHSH, CDR2 LQKENI. Germline trimming cut 5 bases from V and 2 bases from J; bases unmatched to any gene: 4. CDR3 protein: CASSKDRGAYNEQFF. The CDR3 DNA is TGTGCCAGCTCAAAGGACAGGGGAGCCTACAATGAGCAGTTCTTC.

The genes are TRBV7-9 and TRBJ2-6; 7 nucleotides align to TRBD1. The V gene end was trimmed by 4 bases and the J gene end by 4 bases; junction bases not matched to a gene: 7. In germline, CDR1 is SEHNR, CDR2 FQNEAQ (reference sequence). The CDR3 consists of 16 residues. CDR3 bases: TGTGCCAGCAGCTCGGGACAGATGAGAGGGGCCAACGTCCTGACTTTC. The encoded protein is CASSSGQMRGANVLTF.

The genes are TRBV5-1 and TRBJ2-2; D may be TRBD1 (5 bases). Germline V gene data show CDR1 as SGHRS and CDR2 as YFSETQ. CDR3 size: 14 residues. Trimming took 4 bases from V and 6 from J, leaving 13 bases between them. In DNA form, the CDR3 reads TGCGCCAGCAGCCTCGGACAACGGGCCGGGGAGCTGTTTTTT. Translating it yields CASSLGQRAGELFF.

This chain links TRBV29-1 with TRBJ1-1, with a weak D call TRBD1 (5 bases). Looked up from germline, CDR1 is SQVTM and CDR2 is ANQGSEA. V gave up 2 bases and J gave up 7 bases, with 8 bases separating them. The CDR3 is 11 residues long. The CDR3 here is CSVELGGEAFF. In nucleotides, the CDR3 is TGCAGCGTTGAATTGGGGGGTGAAGCTTTCTTT.

The V and J genes are TRBV9 and TRBJ2-7; 10 nucleotides match TRBD2. Germline values: CDR1 SGDLS, CDR2 YYNGEE. This CDR3 is 15 amino acids long. V was clipped by 0 bases and J by 5 bases; unmatched bases: 5. CDR3 loop: CASSVGVAGGHEQYF. CDR3 bases: TGTGCCAGCAGCGTAGGGGTAGCGGGGGGCCACGAGCAGTACTTC. Based on the CDR3 plus reference TRBV9 and TRBJ2-7, the full variable domain is DSGVTQTPKHLITATGQRVTLRCSPRSGDLSVYWYQQSLDQGLQFLIQYYNGEERAKGNILERFSAQQFPDLHSELNLSSLELGDSALYFCASSVGVAGGHEQYFGPGTRLTVT.